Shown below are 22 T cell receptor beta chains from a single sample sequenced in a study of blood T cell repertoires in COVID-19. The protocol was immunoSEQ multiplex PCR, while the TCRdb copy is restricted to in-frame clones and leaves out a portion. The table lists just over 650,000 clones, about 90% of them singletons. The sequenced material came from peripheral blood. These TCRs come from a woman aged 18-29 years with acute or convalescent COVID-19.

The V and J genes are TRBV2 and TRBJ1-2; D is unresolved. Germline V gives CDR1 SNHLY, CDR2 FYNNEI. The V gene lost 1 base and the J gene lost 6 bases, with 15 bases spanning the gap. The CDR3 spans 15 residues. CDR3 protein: CASSEVTWEVDGYTF. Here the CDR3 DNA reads TGTGCCAGCAGTGAAGTTACGTGGGAGGTGGATGGCTACACCTTC.

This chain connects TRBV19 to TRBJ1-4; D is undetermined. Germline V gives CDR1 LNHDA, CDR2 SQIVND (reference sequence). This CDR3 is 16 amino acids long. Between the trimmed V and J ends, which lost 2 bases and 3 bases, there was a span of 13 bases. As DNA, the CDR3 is TGTGCCAGTAGTATAACAGCTTATCCAGCTAATGAAAAACTGTTTTTT. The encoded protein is CASSITAYPANEKLFF.

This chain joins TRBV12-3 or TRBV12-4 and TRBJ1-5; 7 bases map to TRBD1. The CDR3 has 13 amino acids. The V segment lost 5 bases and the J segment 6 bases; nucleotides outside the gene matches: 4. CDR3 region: CASSEGASQPQHF. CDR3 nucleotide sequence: TGTGCCAGCAGTGAGGGGGCAAGTCAGCCCCAGCATTTT.

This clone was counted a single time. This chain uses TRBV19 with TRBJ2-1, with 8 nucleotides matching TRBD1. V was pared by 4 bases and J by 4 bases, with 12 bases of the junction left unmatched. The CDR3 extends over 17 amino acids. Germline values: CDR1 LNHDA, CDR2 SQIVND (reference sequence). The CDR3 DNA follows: TGTGCCAGTAGTAGCCCCTCCGGGACAGGAGTTTACAATGAGCAGTTCTTC. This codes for CASSSPSGTGVYNEQFF.

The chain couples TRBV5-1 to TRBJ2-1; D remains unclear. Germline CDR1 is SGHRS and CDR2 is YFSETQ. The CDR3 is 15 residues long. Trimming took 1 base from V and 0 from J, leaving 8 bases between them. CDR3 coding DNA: TGCGCCAGCAGCTTGAGTGCTATCTCCTACAATGAGCAGTTCTTC. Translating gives CASSLSAISYNEQFF.

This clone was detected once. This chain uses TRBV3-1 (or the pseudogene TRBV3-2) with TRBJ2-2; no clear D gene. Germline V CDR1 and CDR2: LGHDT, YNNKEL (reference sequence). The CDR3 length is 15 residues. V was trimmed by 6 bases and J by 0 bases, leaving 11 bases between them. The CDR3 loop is CASSLDVANTGELFF. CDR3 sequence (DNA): TGTGCCAGCAGTTTAGATGTAGCGAACACCGGGGAGCTGTTTTTT.

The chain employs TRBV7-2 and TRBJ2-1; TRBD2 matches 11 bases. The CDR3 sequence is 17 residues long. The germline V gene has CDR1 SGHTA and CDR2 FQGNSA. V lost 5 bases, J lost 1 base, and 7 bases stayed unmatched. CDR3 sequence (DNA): TGTGCCAGCAGCAGGCGGACTAGCGGGCTGTCCTACAATGAGCAGTTCTTC. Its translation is CASSRRTSGLSYNEQFF.

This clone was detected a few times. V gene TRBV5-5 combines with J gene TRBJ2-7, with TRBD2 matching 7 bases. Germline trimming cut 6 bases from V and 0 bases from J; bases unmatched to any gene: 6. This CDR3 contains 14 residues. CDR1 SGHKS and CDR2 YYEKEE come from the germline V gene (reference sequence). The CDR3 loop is CASTAGASSYEQYF. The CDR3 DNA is TGTGCCAGCACCGCGGGAGCGTCCTCCTACGAGCAGTACTTC.

The CDR3 nucleotides are TGTGCCAGCAAAATCCCAGGCGCGCGTCCCCTCGCTTTCTTT. Its translation: CASKIPGARPLAFF. This rearrangement joins TRBV28 to TRBJ1-1, with D uncertain. The CDR3 contains 14 residues. In germline, CDR1 is MDHEN, CDR2 SYDVKM. Trimming took 7 bases from V and 11 from J, leaving 23 bases between them.

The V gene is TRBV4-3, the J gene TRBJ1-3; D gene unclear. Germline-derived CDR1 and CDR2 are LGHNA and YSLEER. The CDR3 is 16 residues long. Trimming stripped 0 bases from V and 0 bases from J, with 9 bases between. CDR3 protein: CASSQDTGDSGNTIYF. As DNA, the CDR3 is TGCGCCAGCAGCCAAGATACGGGAGACTCTGGAAACACCATATATTTT.

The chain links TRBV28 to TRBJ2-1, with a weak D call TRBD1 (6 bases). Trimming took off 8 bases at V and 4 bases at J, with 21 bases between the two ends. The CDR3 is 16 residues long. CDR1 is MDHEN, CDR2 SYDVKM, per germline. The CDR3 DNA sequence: TGTGCCAGCGGCCCCACCGTCAGGGGAAGTTACAATGAGCAGTTCTTC. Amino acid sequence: CASGPTVRGSYNEQFF.

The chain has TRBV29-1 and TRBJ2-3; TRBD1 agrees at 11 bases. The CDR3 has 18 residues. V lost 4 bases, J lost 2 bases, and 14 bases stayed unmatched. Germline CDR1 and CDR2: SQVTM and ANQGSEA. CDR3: CSVGGNPGTGGITDTQYF. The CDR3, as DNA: TGCAGCGTTGGGGGAAACCCCGGGACAGGGGGGATCACAGATACGCAGTATTTT.

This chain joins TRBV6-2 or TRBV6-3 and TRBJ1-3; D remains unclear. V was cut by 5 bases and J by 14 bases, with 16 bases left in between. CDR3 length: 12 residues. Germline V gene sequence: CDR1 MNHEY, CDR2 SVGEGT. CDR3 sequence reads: CASSDPSVTVYF. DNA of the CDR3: TGTGCCAGCAGTGACCCGTCGGTAACAGTATATTTT.

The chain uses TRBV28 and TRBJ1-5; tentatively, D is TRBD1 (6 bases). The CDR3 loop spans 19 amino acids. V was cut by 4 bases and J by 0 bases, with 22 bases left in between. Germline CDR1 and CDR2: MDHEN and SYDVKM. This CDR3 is CASSSTGGPTGSSNQPQHF. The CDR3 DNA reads TGTGCCAGCAGTTCAACCGGGGGGCCCACAGGGAGTAGCAATCAGCCCCAGCATTTT.

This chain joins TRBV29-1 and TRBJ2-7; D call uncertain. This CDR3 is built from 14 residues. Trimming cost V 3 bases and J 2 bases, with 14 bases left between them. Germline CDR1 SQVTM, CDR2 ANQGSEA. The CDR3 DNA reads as TGCAGCGTTGAGGTGGCAGGATACACCTACGAGCAGTACTTC. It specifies CSVEVAGYTYEQYF.

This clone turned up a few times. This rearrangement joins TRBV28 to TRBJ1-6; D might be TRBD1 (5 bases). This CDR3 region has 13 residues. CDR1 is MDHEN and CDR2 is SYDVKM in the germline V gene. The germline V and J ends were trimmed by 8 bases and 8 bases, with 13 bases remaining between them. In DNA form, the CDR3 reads TGTGCCAGCGGCGTGGGGCGCCATTCACCCCTCCACTTT. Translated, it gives CASGVGRHSPLHF.

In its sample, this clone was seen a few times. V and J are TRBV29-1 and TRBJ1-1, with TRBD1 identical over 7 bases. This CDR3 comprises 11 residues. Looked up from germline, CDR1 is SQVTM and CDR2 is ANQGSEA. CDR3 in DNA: TGCGCTCCTACCAGGGGGACTGAAGCTTTCTTT. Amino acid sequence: CAPTRGTEAFF.

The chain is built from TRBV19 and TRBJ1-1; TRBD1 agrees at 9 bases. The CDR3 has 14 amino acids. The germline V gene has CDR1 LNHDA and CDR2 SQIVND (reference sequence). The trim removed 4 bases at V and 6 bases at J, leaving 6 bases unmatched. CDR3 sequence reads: CASSRDRVGAEAFF. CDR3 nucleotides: TGTGCCAGTAGTAGGGACAGGGTTGGCGCTGAAGCTTTCTTT.

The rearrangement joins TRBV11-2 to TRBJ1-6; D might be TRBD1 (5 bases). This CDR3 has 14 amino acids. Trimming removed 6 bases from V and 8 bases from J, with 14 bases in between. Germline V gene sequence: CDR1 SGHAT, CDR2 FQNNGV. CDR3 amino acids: CASRGEASHSPLHF. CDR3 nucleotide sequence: TGTGCCAGCAGGGGGGAGGCATCTCATTCACCCCTCCACTTT.

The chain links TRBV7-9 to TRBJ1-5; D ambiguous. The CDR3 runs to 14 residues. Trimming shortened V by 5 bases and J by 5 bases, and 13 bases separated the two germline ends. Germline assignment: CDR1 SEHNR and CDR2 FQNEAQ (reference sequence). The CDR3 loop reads CASSGKAAHQPQHF. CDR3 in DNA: TGTGCCAGCAGCGGCAAGGCGGCGCATCAGCCCCAGCATTTT.

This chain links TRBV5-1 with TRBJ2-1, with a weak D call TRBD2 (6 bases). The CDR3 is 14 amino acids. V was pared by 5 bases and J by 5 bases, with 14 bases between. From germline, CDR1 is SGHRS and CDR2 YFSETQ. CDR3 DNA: TGCGCCAGCAGTCTGGGCGGGGCCCACAATGAGCAGTTCTTC. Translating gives CASSLGGAHNEQFF.

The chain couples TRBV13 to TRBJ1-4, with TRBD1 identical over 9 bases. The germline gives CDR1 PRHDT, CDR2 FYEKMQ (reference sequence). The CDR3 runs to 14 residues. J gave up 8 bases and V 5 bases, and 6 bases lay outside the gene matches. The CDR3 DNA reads TGTGCCAGCAGCCCGGGACAGGGAGGGGAAAAACTGTTTTTT. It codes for CASSPGQGGEKLFF.